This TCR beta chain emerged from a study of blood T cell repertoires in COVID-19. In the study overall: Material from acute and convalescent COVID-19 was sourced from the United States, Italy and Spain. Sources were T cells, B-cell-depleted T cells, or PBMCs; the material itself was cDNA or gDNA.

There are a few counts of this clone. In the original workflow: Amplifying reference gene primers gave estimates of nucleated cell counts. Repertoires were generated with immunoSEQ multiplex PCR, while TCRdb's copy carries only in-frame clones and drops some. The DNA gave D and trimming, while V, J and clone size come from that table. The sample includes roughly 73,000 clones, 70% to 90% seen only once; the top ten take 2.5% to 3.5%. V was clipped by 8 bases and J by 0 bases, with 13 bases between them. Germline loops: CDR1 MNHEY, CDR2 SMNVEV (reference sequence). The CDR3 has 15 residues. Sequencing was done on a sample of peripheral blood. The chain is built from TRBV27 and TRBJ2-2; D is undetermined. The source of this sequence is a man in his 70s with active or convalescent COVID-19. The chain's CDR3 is CASGRLPSNTGELFF. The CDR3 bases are TGTGCCAGCGGCAGACTCCCCTCGAACACCGGGGAGCTGTTTTTT.